Shown below are 3 T cell receptor beta chains from a single sample sequenced in a study of blood T cell repertoires in COVID-19. Clones were read by immunoSEQ multiplex PCR, and TCRdb kept only the in-frame ones, dropping some. The profile shows about 30,000 clones, around 90% of them singletons. The material sequenced was peripheral blood. The source of these receptors is a human donor with active COVID-19. The donor label of this sample is uncertain.

This clone has only a few counts. This rearrangement joins TRBV14 to TRBJ1-5; 9 bases agree with TRBD1. This CDR3 contains 18 residues. Germline V gene lookup returns CDR1 SGHDN and CDR2 FVKESK. The V segment lost 1 base and the J segment 4 bases; nucleotides outside the gene matches: 11. CDR3 DNA sequence: TGTGCCAGCAGCCAAGCCCCGGGACAGGGATCGAGGAATCAGCCCCAGCATTTT. Amino acids: CASSQAPGQGSRNQPQHF.

This clone has only one observation. The chain joins TRBV5-6 to TRBJ1-1; possibly TRBD1 for D (5 bases). Germline CDR1 reads SGHDT; CDR2 reads YYEEEE. The CDR3 length is 16 residues. The germline V and J ends were trimmed by 4 bases and 0 bases, with 16 bases remaining between them. The CDR3 is CASSRDEGVLNTEAFF. The CDR3 DNA follows: TGTGCCAGCAGCCGCGACGAAGGGGTTCTGAACACTGAAGCTTTCTTT.

J is TRBJ2-3 and V is TRBV9; possible D gene TRBD1, 5 bases. The CDR3 consists of 13 residues. Germline CDR1 SGDLS, CDR2 YYNGEE. V dropped 4 bases and J dropped 4 bases, with 10 bases sitting between them. The CDR3 reads CASSTSGSDTQYF. CDR3 coding DNA: TGTGCCAGCAGCACCTCAGGGTCAGATACGCAGTATTTT.